Reported below is one T cell receptor beta chain. The sample belongs to a study of cytomegalovirus exposure and HLA in healthy donors. Germline CDR1 reads MNHNY; CDR2 reads SVGAGI (reference sequence). The CDR3 sequence is 14 residues long. J lost 3 bases, V lost 6 bases, and 6 bases had no gene match. This PCR relied on a set of 60 Vbeta primers and 13 Jbeta primers. Per the original methods: Later, an analysis found approximately 80 million unique TCR beta chains, and 8.5 million to 14 million of these were shared. Assay: immunoSEQ multiplex PCR; the TCRdb copy retains only in-frame clones and omits some. D and trimming come from the DNA, and the V and J calls and clone size come from that table. The sample includes 150,000 or so clones, 80% to 90% of them seen just once.

The chain carries TRBV6-6 and TRBJ2-7, with TRBD1 matching over 9 bases. What was sequenced was PBMCs. The receptor comes from a man in his fifties or sixties in good health and CMV-seropositive. This CDR3 reads CASRGQGARYEQYV. CDR3 DNA sequence: TGTGCCAGCAGGGGACAGGGTGCTCGCTACGAGCAGTACGTC.